One sample yielded the 15 T cell receptor beta chains listed below, sequenced in a study of human T cells and chemical hapten exposure. TCRdb re-called the RACE reads through MiXCR, storing one row per CDR3 protein. The sample records 75,000 to 100,000 distinct CDR3 sequences, 9.5% to 15% being singletons. Time point noted: patch test 1, 2 weeks after DPC sensitization. Treatment specified: therapeutic diphenylcyclopropenone sensitization with weekly scalp DPC. The material sequenced was whole blood, taken in connection with sensitization to the hapten diphenylcyclopropenone (DPC). The receptors originated from a woman aged 40 to 49 with alopecia areata. Some clones in this sample may be carry-over from other donors' samples.

This clonotype has a count of ten or more. V usage is TRBV7-2 and J usage is TRBJ2-1; either TRBD1 or TRBD2 may supply D (6 bases each). Germline loops: CDR1 SGHTA, CDR2 FQGNSA. The CDR3 sequence is 13 residues long. The V end lost 5 bases, the J end lost 6 bases, and 11 bases lay between the germline ends. The CDR3 is CASSLGGGNEQFF. Written as DNA, the CDR3 is TGTGCCAGCAGCCTAGGAGGGGGCAATGAGCAGTTCTTC.

The sample holds many counts of this clonotype. The V and J genes are TRBV7-6 and TRBJ2-7; 10 bases match TRBD2. This CDR3 region has 15 residues. With V trimmed by 5 bases and J by 2 bases, 6 bases remained unmatched. CDR1 is SGHVS and CDR2 is FNYEAQ in the germline V gene. CDR3 region: CASSPGAGGAYEQYF. CDR3 in DNA: TGTGCCAGCAGCCCTGGAGCGGGAGGGGCCTACGAGCAGTACTTC.

The rearrangement joins TRBV28 to TRBJ2-2; 8 bases map to TRBD2. CDR1 MDHEN and CDR2 SYDVKM come from the germline V gene. J lost 4 bases, V lost 2 bases, and 3 bases had no gene match. The CDR3 totals 15 residues. The DNA of the CDR3 is TGTGCCAGCAGTTTACCTGGGACTAGCACCGGGGAGCTGTTTTTT. Its protein product is CASSLPGTSTGELFF. Full variable domain (rest looked up from reference TRBV28 and TRBJ2-2): DVKVTQSSRYLVKRTGEKVFLECVQDMDHENMFWYRQDPGLGLRLIYFSYDVKMKEKGDIPEGYSVSREKKERFSLILESASTNQTSMYLCASSLPGTSTGELFFGEGSRLTVL.

The chain carries TRBV7-3 and TRBJ1-2, with 7 bases that match TRBD1. Germline values: CDR1 SGHTA, CDR2 FQGTGA. Trimming removed 4 bases from V and 2 bases from J; junction bases left unmatched: 1. The CDR3 length is 13 residues. CDR3 DNA sequence: TGTGCCAGCAGCTCGGGACAGAACTATGGCTACACCTTC. Translated: CASSSGQNYGYTF.

This clonotype was picked up one time. The V gene is TRBV28, the J gene TRBJ2-3, with D uncertain. V gave up 8 bases and J gave up 7 bases, with 16 bases separating them. CDR3 size: 13 residues. Germline V lookup: CDR1 MDHEN, CDR2 SYDVKM. CDR3 loop: CASYSRASNTQYF. CDR3 in DNA: TGTGCCAGCTATTCCCGGGCATCCAATACGCAGTATTTT.

This clonotype was recorded many times. The chain couples TRBV18 to TRBJ2-7; D remains ambiguous. V shed 0 bases and J shed 6 bases, with 6 bases lying between them. Germline V gene lookup returns CDR1 KGHSH and CDR2 LQKENI. This CDR3 is 12 amino acids long. CDR3 in amino acids: CASSPPMGEQYF. In nucleotides, the CDR3 is TGTGCCAGCTCACCACCTATGGGCGAGCAGTACTTC.

The chain employs TRBV12-3 or TRBV12-4 and TRBJ2-7; D not resolved. V shed 1 base and J shed 2 bases, with 12 bases lying between them. This CDR3 region has 15 residues. This chain's CDR3 is CASSLETSSPYEQYF. In nucleotides, the CDR3 is TGTGCCAGCAGTTTAGAGACTTCTTCTCCCTACGAGCAGTACTTC.

This clonotype came up a few times. V and J are TRBV7-2 and TRBJ2-3, with 7 bases identical to TRBD1. V gave up 5 bases and J gave up 9 bases; unmatched junction bases: 11. CDR1 and CDR2 (germline): SGHTA, FQGNSA. The CDR3 sequence is 14 residues long. The CDR3 DNA reads as TGTGCCAGCAGCGGAAGGGATAAGGGGGCGACGCAGTATTTT. It yields the protein CASSGRDKGATQYF.

This clonotype was picked up many times. V is TRBV18 and J is TRBJ1-4, with D perhaps TRBD1 (5 bases). The V gene lost 2 bases and the J gene lost 7 bases, with 14 bases spanning the gap. The V gene's germline CDR1 is KGHSH and CDR2 LQKENI. The CDR3 has 15 amino acids. The CDR3 coding sequence is TGTGCCAGCTCACCAGGGACGGCGTCGGGTGAAAAACTGTTTTTT. This sequence encodes CASSPGTASGEKLFF. The variable domain in full, completed from reference TRBV18 and TRBJ1-4, reads NAGVMQNPRHLVRRRGQEARLRCSPMKGHSHVYWYRQLPEEGLKFMVYLQKENIIDESGMPKERFSAEFPKEGPSILRIQQVVRGDSAAYFCASSPGTASGEKLFFGSGTQLSVL.

In its sample, this clonotype was seen a few times. The rearrangement joins TRBV28 to TRBJ1-3, with D perhaps TRBD1 (5 bases). Germline V lookup: CDR1 MDHEN, CDR2 SYDVKM. The CDR3 contains 15 residues. V was pared by 6 bases and J by 8 bases, with 20 bases between. CDR3 amino acids: CASSRGTASRDTIYF. The CDR3, as DNA: TGTGCCAGCAGCCGCGGGACCGCGAGCCGGGACACCATATATTTT. The full variable domain, in which reference TRBV28 and TRBJ1-3 provide the parts outside the CDR3, is DVKVTQSSRYLVKRTGEKVFLECVQDMDHENMFWYRQDPGLGLRLIYFSYDVKMKEKGDIPEGYSVSREKKERFSLILESASTNQTSMYLCASSRGTASRDTIYFGEGSWLTVV.

This clonotype was recorded many times. The rearrangement links TRBV29-1 to TRBJ2-1, with D perhaps TRBD2 (6 bases). The length of the CDR3 is 13 residues. Germline-derived CDR1 and CDR2 are SQVTM and ANQGSEA. V lost 0 bases and J lost 9, with 12 bases in between. The CDR3 here is CSVEDFAGIEQFF. CDR3 nucleotides: TGCAGCGTTGAAGATTTTGCGGGGATTGAGCAGTTCTTC.

There are many counts of this clonotype. The V and J genes are TRBV6-2 or TRBV6-3 and TRBJ2-5; a possible D gene is TRBD2 (6 bases). The V end lost 5 bases, the J end lost 5 bases, and 12 bases lay between the germline ends. Germline V gene data show CDR1 as MNHEY and CDR2 as SVGEGT. The CDR3 loop spans 13 amino acids. The CDR3 DNA follows: TGTGCCAGCAGTCCGACTAGTAGGGAGACCCAGTACTTC. Amino acids: CASSPTSRETQYF.

V is TRBV3-1 and J is TRBJ1-6, with 10 bases aligning to TRBD1. The trim removed 5 bases at V and 6 bases at J, leaving 10 bases unmatched. The germline V gene has CDR1 LGHDT and CDR2 YNNKEL (reference sequence). The CDR3 contains 17 residues. In DNA form, the CDR3 reads TGTGCCAGCAGCTACCGGGACAGGGGTGTGATTAATTCACCCCTCCACTTT. Protein: CASSYRDRGVINSPLHF.

This clonotype occurred a few times. The rearrangement links TRBV20-1 to TRBJ2-3; 7 bases line up with TRBD1. CDR1 is DFQATT and CDR2 is SNEGSKA in the germline V gene (reference sequence). This CDR3 is 14 amino acids long. V was pared by 5 bases and J by 2 bases, with 7 bases of the junction left unmatched. As DNA, the CDR3 is TGCAGTGCTGAGACAGGGCTCTACACAGATACGCAGTATTTT. It is translated as CSAETGLYTDTQYF.

This clonotype showed up just once. The chain employs TRBV5-5 and TRBJ2-7; 7 nucleotides align to TRBD1. Germline V gene sequence: CDR1 SGHKS, CDR2 YYEKEE (reference sequence). V shed 5 bases, J shed 0 bases, and the junction held 8 bases outside the gene matches. The CDR3 runs 15 residues. The CDR3 region has the DNA TGTGCCAGCAGTCAGGGACAGTTGAGCTCCTACGAGCAGTACTTC. Translating gives CASSQGQLSSYEQYF. Based on the CDR3 plus reference TRBV5-5 and TRBJ2-7, the full variable domain is DAGVTQSPTHLIKTRGQQVTLRCSPISGHKSVSWYQQVLGQGPQFIFQYYEKEERGRGNFPDRFSARQFPNYSSELNVNALLLGDSALYLCASSQGQLSSYEQYFGPGTRLTVT.